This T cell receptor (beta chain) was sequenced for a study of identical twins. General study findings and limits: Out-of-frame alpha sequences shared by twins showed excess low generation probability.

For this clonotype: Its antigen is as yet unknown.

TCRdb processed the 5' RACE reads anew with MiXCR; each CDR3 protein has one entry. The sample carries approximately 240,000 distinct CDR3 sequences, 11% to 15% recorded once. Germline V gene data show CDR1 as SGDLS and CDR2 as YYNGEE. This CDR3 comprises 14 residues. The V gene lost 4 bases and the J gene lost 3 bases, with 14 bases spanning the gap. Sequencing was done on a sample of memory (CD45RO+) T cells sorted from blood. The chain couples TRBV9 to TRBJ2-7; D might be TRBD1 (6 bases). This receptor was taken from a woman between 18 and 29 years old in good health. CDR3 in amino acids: CASSPQGSGYEQYF. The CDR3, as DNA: TGTGCCAGCAGCCCTCAGGGGTCGGGCTACGAGCAGTACTTC.